These T cell receptor beta chains were read from a single sample in a study of blood T cells in healthy people across ages. TCRdb itself ran the 5' RACE reads through MiXCR, one entry per CDR3 protein. The profile covers around 1.5 million distinct CDR3 sequences, with roughly 32% appearing a single time and about 10% taken by the ten largest. The sample comprised blood. These receptors all stem from a woman in her thirties in good health. The CDR3 runs from the conserved cysteine through the conserved F or W. The order of the fields is J gene, clone size, V gene, D gene, CDR3 protein, CDR3 DNA. A D gene is named only where the DNA matches it firmly. Size tells how often a clone was seen (once, few, many) or the class of an expanded clone, and some rows leave it out.

>TRBJ2-1|NA|TRBV6-5|NA
CASRRAGESEQFF
TGTGCCAGCAGACGCGCCGGGGAATCTGAGCAGTTCTTC
>TRBJ1-2|NA|TRBV29-1|NA
CSVEAIGGGGWVGYTF
TGCAGCGTTGAAGCCATAGGGGGTGGGGGATGGGTTGGCTACACCTTC
>TRBJ2-2|NA|TRBV9|TRBD1
CASSPWTGEGTGELFF
TGCGCCAGCAGCCCCTGGACAGGGGAAGGCACCGGGGAGCTGTTTTTT
>TRBJ1-5|NA|TRBV6-2/TRBV6-3|NA
CASSYVVNQPQHF
TGTGCCAGCAGTTACGTGGTTAATCAGCCCCAGCATTTT
>TRBJ2-5|NA|TRBV2|TRBD2
CAFNGGLAGGKIETQYF
TGTGCCTTTAATGGTGGACTAGCGGGAGGGAAAATTGAGACCCAGTACTTC
>TRBJ2-1|NA|TRBV6-5|TRBD1
CASTSGQVNNERFF
TGTGCCAGCACTTCCGGACAGGTAAACAATGAGCGGTTCTTC
>TRBJ2-7|NA|TRBV5-1|NA
CASSLDPEYEQYF
TGCGCCAGCAGCTTAGACCCGGAGTACGAGCAGTACTTC
>TRBJ1-5|NA|TRBV5-6|NA
CASSRGGRSNQPQHF
TGTGCCAGCAGCCGCGGGGGAAGGAGCAATCAGCCCCAGCATTTT
>TRBJ2-7|NA|TRBV28|TRBD1
CASSPTGGSGSFEQYF
TGTGCCAGCAGTCCCACAGGGGGCAGTGGATCCTTCGAGCAGTACTTC
>TRBJ2-7|few|TRBV20-1|NA
CSASSGKLGEQYF
TGCAGTGCTAGTTCAGGGAAGTTAGGAGAGCAGTACTTC
>TRBJ2-5|few|TRBV20-1|NA
CSAWGSLAETQYF
TGCAGTGCCTGGGGGTCGCTAGCGGAGACCCAGTACTTC
>TRBJ1-1|NA|TRBV6-2/TRBV6-3|NA
CASSSAIMNTEAFF
TGTGCCAGCAGTTCGGCCATAATGAACACTGAAGCTTTCTTT
>TRBJ2-1|few|TRBV10-3|TRBD2
CAISEVTGGYFEQFF
TGTGCCATCAGTGAGGTCACGGGAGGATATTTTGAGCAGTTCTTC
>TRBJ1-2|many|TRBV27|NA
CASSLDGRDYGYTF
TGTGCCAGCAGTTTAGACGGACGGGACTATGGCTACACCTTC
>TRBJ2-5|few|TRBV13|NA
CASSPWGFGVETQYF
TGTGCCAGCAGCCCATGGGGATTTGGTGTGGAGACCCAGTACTTC
>TRBJ1-5|few|TRBV4-1|NA
CASSQSWAGNSNQPQHF
TGCGCCAGCAGCCAATCCTGGGCAGGGAATAGCAATCAGCCCCAGCATTTT
>TRBJ2-5|few|TRBV6-1|NA
CASSLDIFPSEQYF
TGTGCCAGCAGTCTGGACATTTTTCCGAGTGAGCAGTACTTC